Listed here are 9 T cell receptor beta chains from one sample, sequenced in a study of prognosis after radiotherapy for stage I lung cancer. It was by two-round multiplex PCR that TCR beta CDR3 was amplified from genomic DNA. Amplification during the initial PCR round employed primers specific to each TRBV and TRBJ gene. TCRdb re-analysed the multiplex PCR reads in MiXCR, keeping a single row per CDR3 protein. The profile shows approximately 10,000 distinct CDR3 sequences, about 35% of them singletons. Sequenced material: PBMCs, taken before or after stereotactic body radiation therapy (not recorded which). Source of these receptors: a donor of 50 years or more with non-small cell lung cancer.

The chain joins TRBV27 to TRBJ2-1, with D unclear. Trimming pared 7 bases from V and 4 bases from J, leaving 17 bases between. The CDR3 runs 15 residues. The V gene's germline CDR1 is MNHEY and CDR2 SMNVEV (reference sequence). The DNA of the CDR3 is TGTGCCAGCATTCTCCCAGCAGGAGCTTACAATGAGCAGTTCTTC. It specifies CASILPAGAYNEQFF.

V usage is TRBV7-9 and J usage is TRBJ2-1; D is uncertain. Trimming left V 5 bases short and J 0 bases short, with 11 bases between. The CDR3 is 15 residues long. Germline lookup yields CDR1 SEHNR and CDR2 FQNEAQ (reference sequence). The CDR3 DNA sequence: TGTGCCAGCAGCCCGAGACATAACTCCTACAATGAGCAGTTCTTC. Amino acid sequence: CASSPRHNSYNEQFF.

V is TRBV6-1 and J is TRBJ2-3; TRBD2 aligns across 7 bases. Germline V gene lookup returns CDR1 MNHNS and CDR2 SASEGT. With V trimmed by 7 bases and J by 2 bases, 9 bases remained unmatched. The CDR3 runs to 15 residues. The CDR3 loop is CASKVSGSYTDTQYF. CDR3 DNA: TGTGCCAGCAAGGTTAGCGGGTCCTACACAGATACGCAGTATTTT.

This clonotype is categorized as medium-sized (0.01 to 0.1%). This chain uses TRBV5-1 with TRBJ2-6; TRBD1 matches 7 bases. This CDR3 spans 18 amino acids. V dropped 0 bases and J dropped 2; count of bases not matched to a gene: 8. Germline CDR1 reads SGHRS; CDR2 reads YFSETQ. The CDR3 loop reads CASSLEWVTGAGANVLTF. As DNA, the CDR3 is TGCGCCAGCAGCTTGGAATGGGTCACAGGGGCTGGGGCCAACGTCCTGACTTTC.

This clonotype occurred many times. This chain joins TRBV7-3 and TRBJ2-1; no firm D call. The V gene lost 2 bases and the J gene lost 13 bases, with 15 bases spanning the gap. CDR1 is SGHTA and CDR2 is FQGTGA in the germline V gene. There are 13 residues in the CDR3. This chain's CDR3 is CASSLGSWESQFF. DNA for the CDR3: TGTGCCAGCAGCTTAGGATCCTGGGAATCACAGTTCTTC.

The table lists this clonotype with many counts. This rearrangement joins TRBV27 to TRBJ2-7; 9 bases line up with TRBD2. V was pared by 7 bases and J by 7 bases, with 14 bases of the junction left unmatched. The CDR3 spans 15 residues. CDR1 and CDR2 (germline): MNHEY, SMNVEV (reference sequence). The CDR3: CASTPGGGRAWEQYF. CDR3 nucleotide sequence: TGTGCCAGCACCCCTGGGGGCGGGAGGGCCTGGGAGCAGTACTTC.

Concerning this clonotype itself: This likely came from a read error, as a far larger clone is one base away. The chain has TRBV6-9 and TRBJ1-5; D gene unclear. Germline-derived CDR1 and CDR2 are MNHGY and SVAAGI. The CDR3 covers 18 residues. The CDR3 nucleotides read TGTGCCAGCAGTGACCCCCGTGTCAGGCTCACTAGCAATCAGCCCCACCATTTT. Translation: CASSDPRVRLTSNQPHHF.

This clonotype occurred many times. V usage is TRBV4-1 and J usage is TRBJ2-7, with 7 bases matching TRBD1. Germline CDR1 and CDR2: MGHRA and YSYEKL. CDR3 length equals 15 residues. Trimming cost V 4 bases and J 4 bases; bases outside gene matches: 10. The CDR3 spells CASSPGTADRYEQYV. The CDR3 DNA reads TGCGCCAGCAGCCCCGGGACAGCGGATAGGTACGAGCAGTACGTC.

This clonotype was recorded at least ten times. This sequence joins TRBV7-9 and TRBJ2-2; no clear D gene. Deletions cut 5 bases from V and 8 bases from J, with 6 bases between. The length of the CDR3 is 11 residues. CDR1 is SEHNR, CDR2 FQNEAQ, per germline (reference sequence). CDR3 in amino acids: CASSVLGELFF. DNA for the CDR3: TGTGCCAGCAGCGTCCTAGGGGAGCTGTTTTTT.